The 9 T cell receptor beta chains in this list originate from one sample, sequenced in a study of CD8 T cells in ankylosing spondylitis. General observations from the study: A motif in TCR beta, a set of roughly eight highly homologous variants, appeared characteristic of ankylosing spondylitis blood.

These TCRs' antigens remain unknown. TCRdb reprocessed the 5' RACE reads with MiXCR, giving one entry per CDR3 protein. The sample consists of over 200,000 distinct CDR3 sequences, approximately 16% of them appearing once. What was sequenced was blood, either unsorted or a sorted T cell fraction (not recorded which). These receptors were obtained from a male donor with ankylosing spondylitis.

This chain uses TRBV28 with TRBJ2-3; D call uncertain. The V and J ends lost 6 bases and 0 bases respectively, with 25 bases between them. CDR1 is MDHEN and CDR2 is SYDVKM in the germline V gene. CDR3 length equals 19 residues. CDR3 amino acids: CASSTPRNPPPFSTDTQYF. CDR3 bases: TGTGCCAGCAGCACCCCTCGGAATCCTCCACCCTTTAGCACAGATACGCAGTATTTT.

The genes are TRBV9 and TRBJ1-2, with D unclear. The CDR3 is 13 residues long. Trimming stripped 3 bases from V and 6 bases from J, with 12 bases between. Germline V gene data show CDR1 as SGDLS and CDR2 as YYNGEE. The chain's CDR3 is CASSAPGKNGYTF. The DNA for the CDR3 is TGTGCCAGCAGCGCCCCCGGGAAAAATGGCTACACCTTC.

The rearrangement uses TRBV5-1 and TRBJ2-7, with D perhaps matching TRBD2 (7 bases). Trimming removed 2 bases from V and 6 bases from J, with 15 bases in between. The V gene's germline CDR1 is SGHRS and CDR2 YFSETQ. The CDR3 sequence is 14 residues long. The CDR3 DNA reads TGCGCCAGCAGCTTCGAAGCGGGACACCTCGAGCAGTACTTC. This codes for CASSFEAGHLEQYF.

Here the CDR3 reads CASSPRTVMNTEAFF. The CDR3 nucleotides read TGTGCCAGCTCACCACGGACGGTCATGAACACTGAAGCTTTCTTT. The chain couples TRBV18 to TRBJ1-1; D gene unclear. V was cut by 1 base and J by 0 bases, with 9 bases left in between. The CDR3 extends over 15 amino acids. CDR1 KGHSH and CDR2 LQKENI come from the germline V gene.

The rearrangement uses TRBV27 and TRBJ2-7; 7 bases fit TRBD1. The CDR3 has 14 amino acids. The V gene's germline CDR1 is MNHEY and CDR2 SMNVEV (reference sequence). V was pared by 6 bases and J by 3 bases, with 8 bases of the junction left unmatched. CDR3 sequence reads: CASSTTGEVYEQYF. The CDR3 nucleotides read TGTGCCAGCAGCACTACAGGGGAAGTCTACGAGCAGTACTTC.

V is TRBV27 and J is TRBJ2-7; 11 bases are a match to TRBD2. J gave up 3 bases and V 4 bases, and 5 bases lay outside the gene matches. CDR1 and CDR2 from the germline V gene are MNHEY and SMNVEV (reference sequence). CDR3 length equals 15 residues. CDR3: CASSSGLAGLYEQYF. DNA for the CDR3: TGTGCCAGCAGTTCCGGACTAGCGGGCCTCTACGAGCAGTACTTC.

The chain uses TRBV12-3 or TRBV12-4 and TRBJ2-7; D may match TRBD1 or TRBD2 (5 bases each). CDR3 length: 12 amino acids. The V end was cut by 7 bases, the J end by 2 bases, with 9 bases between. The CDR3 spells CASTRDPYEQYF. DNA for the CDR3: TGTGCCAGCACCCGGGACCCCTACGAGCAGTACTTC.

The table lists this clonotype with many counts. The CDR3 reads CASSPRGTGSYEQYF. The DNA for the CDR3 is TGTGCCAGCAGTCCAAGGGGGACAGGGAGCTACGAGCAGTACTTC. The V gene is TRBV12-3 or TRBV12-4, the J gene TRBJ2-7; 9 positions agree with TRBD1. This CDR3 is 15 amino acids long. V shed 5 bases, J shed 3 bases, and the junction held 8 bases outside the gene matches.

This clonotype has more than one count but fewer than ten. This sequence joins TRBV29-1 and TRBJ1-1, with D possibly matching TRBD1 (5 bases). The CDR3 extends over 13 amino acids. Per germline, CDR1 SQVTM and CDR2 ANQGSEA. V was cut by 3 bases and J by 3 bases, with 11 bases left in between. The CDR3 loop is CSVDRTGDTEAFF. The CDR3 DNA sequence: TGCAGCGTTGACCGTACAGGTGACACTGAAGCTTTCTTT.